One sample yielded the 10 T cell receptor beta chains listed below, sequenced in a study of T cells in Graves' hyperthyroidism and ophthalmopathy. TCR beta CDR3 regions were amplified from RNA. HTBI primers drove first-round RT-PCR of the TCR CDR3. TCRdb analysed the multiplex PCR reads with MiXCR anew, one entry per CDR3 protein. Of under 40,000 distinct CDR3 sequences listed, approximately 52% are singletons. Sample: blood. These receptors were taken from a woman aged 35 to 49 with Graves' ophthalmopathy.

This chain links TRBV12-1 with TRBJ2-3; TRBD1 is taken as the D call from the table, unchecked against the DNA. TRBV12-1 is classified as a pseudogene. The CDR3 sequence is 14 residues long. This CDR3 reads CASSRRGAGVSQYF. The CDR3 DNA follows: TGTGCCAGCAGCCGGAGGGGGGCGGGAGTATCGCAGTATTTT.

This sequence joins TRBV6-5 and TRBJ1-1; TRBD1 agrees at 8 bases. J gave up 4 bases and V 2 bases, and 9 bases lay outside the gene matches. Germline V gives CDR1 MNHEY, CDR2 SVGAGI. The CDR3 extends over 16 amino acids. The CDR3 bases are TGTGCCAGCAGTTACCCCAGACAGGGGCTGGGCACTGAAGCTTTCTTT. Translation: CASSYPRQGLGTEAFF.

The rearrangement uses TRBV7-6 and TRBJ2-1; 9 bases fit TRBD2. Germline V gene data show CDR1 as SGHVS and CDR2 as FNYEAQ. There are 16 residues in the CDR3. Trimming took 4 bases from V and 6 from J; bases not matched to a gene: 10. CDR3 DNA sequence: TGTGCCAGCAGCTCTATGCGGGAGGGCATAGTCAATGAGCAGTTCTTC. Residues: CASSSMREGIVNEQFF. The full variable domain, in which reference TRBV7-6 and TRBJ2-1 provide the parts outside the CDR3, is GAGVSQSPRYKVTKRGQDVALRCDPISGHVSLYWYRQALGQGPEFLTYFNYEAQQDKSGLPNDRFSAERPEGSISTLTIQRTEQRDSAMYRCASSSMREGIVNEQFFGPGTRLTVL.

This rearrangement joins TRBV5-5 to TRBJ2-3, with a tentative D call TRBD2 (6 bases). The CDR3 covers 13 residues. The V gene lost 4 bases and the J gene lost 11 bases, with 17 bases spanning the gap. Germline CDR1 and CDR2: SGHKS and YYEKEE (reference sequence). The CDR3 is CASSQTIGTVQYF. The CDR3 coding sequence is TGTGCCAGCAGCCAGACGATCGGGACTGTGCAGTATTTT.

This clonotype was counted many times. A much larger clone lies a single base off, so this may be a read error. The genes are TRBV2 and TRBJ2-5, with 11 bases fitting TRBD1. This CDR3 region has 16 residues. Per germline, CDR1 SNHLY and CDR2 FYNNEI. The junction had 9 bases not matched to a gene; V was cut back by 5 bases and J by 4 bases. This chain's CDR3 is CASSTGTGGNRETQYF. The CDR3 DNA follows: TGTGCCAGCAGTACAGGGACAGGGGGTAATCGAGAGACCCAGTACTTC.

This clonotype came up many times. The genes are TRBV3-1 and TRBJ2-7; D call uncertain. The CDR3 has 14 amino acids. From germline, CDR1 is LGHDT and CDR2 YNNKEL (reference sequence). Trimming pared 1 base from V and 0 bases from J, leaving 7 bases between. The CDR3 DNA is TGTGCCAGCAGCCAAGGGTCCTACTCCTACGAGCAGTACTTC. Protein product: CASSQGSYSYEQYF.

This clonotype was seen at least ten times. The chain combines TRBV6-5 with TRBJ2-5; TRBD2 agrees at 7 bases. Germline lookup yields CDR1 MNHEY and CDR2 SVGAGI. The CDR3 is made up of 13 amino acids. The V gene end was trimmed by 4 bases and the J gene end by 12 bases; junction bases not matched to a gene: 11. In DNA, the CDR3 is TGTGCCAGCAGTTTGGGGGGGGGTCAGGGTGAGTACTTC. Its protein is CASSLGGGQGEYF.

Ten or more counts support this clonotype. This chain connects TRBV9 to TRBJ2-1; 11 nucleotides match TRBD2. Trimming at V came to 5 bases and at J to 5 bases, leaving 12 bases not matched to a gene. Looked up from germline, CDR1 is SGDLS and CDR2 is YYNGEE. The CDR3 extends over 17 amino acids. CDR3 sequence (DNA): TGTGCCAGCAGTACAGCTCTTAGCGGGGGGGGCGACAATGAGCAGTTCTTC. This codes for CASSTALSGGGDNEQFF.

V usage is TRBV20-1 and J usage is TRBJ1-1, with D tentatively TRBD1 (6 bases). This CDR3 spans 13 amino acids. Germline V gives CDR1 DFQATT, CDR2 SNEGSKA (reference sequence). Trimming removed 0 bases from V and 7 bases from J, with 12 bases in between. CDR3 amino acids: CSARDRVRGEAFF. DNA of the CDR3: TGCAGTGCTAGAGATCGCGTCAGGGGTGAAGCTTTCTTT.

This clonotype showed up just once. The CDR3 nucleotides are TGTGCCAGCAGCCATACTAGCGGGAGTTTCACAGATACGCAGTTCTTC. Protein: CASSHTSGSFTDTQFF. V usage is TRBV9 and J usage is TRBJ2-1; TRBD2 aligns across 11 bases. The V gene end was trimmed by 4 bases and the J gene end by 12 bases; junction bases not matched to a gene: 15. This CDR3 region has 16 residues. CDR1 is SGDLS and CDR2 is YYNGEE in the germline V gene. The full variable domain, rest sourced from reference TRBV9 and TRBJ2-1, is DSGVTQTPKHLITATGQRVTLRCSPRSGDLSVYWYQQSLDQGLQFLIQYYNGEERAKGNILERFSAQQFPDLHSELNLSSLELGDSALYFCASSHTSGSFTDTQFFGPGTRLTVL.